The present T cell receptor beta chain was sequenced within a study of T cell changes during pregnancy in multiple sclerosis. For this clone: The junction shows a germline mismatch at one end, possibly a read error.

Profiled with immunoSEQ multiplex PCR; TCRdb holds only in-frame clones, not every one. Among approximately 130,000 clones listed, around 95% were seen once. Looked up from germline, CDR1 is MNHEY and CDR2 is SVGAGI. The CDR3 consists of 15 residues. The TCR was taken from a female donor with multiple sclerosis, enrolled in a pregnancy study. This sequence joins TRBV6-5 and TRBJ2-3, with TRBD2 identical over 7 bases. This sample comprised peripheral blood, obtained after pregnancy. DNA for the CDR3: TGTGCCAGCAGTTACGGGCGGGGGAGCACAGGTACGCAGTATTTT. It encodes CASSYGRGSTGTQYF.